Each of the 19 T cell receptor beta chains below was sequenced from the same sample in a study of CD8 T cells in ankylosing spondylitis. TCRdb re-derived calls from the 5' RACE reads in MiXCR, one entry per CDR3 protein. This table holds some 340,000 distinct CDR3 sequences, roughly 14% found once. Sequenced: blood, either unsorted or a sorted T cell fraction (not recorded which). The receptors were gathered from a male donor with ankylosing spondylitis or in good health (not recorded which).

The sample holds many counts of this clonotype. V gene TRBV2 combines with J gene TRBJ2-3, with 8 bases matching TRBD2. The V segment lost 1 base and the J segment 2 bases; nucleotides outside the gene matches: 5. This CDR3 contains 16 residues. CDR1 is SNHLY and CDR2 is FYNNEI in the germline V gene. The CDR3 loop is CASSEGSGANTDTQYF. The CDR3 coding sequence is TGTGCCAGCAGTGAAGGTAGCGGGGCCAACACAGATACGCAGTATTTT.

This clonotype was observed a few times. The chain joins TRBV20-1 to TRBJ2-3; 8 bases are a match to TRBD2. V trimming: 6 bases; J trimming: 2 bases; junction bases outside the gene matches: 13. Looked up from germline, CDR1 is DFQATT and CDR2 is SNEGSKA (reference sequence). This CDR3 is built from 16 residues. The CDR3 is CSARTSRGTLTDTQYF. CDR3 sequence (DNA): TGCAGTGCCCGGACTAGCCGGGGGACCCTCACAGATACGCAGTATTTT.

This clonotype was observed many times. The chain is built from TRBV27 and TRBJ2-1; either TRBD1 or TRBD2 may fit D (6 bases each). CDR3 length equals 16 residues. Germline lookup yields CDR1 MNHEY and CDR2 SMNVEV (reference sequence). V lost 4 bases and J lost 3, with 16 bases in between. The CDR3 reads CASSSRGEVGYNEQFF. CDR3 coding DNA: TGTGCCAGCAGTTCAAGGGGGGAAGTAGGCTACAATGAGCAGTTCTTC.

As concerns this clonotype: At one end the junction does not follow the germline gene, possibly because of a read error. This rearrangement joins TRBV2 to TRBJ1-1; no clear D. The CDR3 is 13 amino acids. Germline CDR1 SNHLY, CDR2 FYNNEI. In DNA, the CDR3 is TGTGCCAGCAGGGAAGGGTTGAACACTGAAGCTTTCTTT. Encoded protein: CASREGLNTEAFF.

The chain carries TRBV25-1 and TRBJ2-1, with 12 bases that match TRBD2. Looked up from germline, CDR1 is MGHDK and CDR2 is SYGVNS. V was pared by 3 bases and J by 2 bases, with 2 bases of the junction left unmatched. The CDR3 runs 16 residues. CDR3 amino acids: CASSDASGGAYNEQFF. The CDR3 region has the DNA TGTGCCAGCAGTGATGCTAGCGGGGGGGCCTACAATGAGCAGTTCTTC.

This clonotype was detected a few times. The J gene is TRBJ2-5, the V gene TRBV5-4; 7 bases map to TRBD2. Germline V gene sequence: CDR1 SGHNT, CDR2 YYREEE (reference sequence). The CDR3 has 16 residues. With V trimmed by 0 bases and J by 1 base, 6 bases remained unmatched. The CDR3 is CASSLVKGLPQETQYF. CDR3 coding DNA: TGTGCCAGCAGCTTGGTGAAGGGACTACCCCAAGAGACCCAGTACTTC.

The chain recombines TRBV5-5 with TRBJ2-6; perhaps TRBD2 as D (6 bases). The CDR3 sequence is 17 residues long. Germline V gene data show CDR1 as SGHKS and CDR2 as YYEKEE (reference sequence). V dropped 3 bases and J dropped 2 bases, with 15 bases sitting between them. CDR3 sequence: CASSSGVLGPGANVLTF. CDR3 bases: TGTGCCAGCAGCTCGGGGGTTCTAGGACCTGGGGCCAACGTCCTGACTTTC.

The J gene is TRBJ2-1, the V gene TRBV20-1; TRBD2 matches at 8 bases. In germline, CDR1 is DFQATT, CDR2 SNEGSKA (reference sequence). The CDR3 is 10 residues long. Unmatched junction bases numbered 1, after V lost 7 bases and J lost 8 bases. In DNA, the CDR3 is TGCAGTGTCGGGGGGGATGAGCAGTTCTTC. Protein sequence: CSVGGDEQFF.

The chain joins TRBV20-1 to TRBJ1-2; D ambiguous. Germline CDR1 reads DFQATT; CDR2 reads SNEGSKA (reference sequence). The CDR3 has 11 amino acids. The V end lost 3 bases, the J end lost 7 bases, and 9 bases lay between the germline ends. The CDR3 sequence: CSASAPGGYTF. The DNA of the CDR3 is TGCAGTGCTAGTGCCCCGGGTGGCTACACCTTC.

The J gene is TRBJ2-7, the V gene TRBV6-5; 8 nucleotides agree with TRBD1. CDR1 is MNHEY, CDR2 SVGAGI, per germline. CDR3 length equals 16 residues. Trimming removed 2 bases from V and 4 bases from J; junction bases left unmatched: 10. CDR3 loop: CASSYDSDRVWYEQYF. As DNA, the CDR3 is TGTGCCAGCAGTTACGACTCGGACAGGGTCTGGTACGAGCAGTACTTC.

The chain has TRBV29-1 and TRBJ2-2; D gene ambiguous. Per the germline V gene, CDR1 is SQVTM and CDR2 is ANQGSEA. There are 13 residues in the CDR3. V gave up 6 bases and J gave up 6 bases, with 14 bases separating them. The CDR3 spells CSVHSGWAGELFF. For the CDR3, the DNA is TGCAGCGTCCACTCGGGTTGGGCCGGGGAGCTGTTTTTT.

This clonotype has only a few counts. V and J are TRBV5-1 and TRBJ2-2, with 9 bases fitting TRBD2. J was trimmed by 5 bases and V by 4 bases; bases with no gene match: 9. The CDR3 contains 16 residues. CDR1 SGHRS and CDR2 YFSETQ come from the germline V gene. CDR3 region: CASSETSGEVTGELFF. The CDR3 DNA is TGCGCCAGCAGCGAGACTAGCGGAGAGGTTACCGGGGAGCTGTTTTTT.

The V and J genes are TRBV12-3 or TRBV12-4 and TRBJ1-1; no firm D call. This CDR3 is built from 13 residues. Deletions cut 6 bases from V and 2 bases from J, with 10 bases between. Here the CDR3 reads CASRRHGNTEAFF. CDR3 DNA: TGTGCCAGCAGGAGACACGGTAACACTGAAGCTTTCTTT.

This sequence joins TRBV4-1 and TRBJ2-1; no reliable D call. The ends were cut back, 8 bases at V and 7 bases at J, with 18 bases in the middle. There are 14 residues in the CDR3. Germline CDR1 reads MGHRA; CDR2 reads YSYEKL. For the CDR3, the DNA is TGCGCCAGCGGAGATAGCTACATGGTGAATGAGCAGTTCTTC. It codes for CASGDSYMVNEQFF.

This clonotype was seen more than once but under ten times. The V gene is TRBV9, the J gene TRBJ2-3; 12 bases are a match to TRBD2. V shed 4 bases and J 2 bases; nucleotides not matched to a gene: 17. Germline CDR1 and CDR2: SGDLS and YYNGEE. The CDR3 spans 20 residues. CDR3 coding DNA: TGTGCCAGCAGCTCCATGACTAGCGGGGGCCTGCCCCTGTCCACAGATACGCAGTATTTT. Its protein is CASSSMTSGGLPLSTDTQYF.

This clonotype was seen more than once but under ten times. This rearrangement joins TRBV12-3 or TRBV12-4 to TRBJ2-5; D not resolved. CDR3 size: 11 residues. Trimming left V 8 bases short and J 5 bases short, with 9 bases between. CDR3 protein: CASGIGETQYF. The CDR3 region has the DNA TGTGCCAGCGGGATAGGCGAGACCCAGTACTTC.

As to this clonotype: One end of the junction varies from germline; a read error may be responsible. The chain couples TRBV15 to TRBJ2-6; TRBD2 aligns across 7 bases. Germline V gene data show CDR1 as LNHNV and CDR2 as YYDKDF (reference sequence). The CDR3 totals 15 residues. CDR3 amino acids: CATSRESTSRNALTF. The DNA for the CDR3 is TGTGCCACCAGCAGAGAATCGACTAGCCGCAACGCCCTGACTTTC. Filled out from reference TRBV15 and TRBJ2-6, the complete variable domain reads DAMVIQNPRYQVTQFGKPVTLSCSQTLNHNVMYWYQQKSSQAPKLLFHYYDKDFNNEADTPDNFQSRRPNTSFCFLDIRSPGLGDTAMYLCATSRESTSRNALTFGAGSRLTVL.

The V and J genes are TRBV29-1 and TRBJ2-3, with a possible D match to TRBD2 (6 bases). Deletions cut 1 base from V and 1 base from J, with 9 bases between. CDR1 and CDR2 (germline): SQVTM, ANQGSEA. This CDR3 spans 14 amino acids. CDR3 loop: CSVEGQRGTDTQYF. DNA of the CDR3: TGCAGCGTTGAAGGACAGCGGGGCACAGATACGCAGTATTTT.

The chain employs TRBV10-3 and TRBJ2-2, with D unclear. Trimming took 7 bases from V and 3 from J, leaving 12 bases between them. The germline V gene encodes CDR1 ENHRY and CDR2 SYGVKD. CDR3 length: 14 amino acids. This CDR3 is CAITDWTHTGELFF. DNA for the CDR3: TGTGCCATCACCGACTGGACCCACACCGGGGAGCTGTTTTTT.